Here is one T cell receptor (beta chain) with its context. The antigen remains unidentified. Authors' methods: After removing out-of-frame reads, millions of distinct TCRbeta sequences remained. This table comes from immunoSEQ multiplex PCR, and its TCRdb copy is limited to in-frame clones, with some not included. D and trimming were read from the DNA, whereas the V and J calls and clone size are those reported in that table. The profile shows approximately 56,000 clones, roughly 82% of them singletons. This sample is drawn from a study of memory CD4+ T cells and cytomegalovirus serostatus. Study in general: Healthy Belgian adult donors included several CMV-positive and some 24 CMV-negative people.

General study findings and limits: Median bootstrapped AUC for CMV status was about 0.95 originally, 0.75 to 0.91 US-trained.

The sort gate was single viable CD3+CD4+CD8-CD45RO+ cells for memory CD4+ T cells. CMV serostatus came from serum IgG against pp150, pp28, p38, p52. The receptor's source is an adult in good health and CMV-seronegative. Sequenced input: memory CD4+ T cells from blood.

CDR3 coding DNA: TGTGCCAGCAGCCCATACACCGGGGAGCTGTTTTTT. It is translated as CASSPYTGELFF. V is TRBV14 and J is TRBJ2-2; no definite D call. Germline CDR1 is SGHDN and CDR2 is FVKESK. Trimming took off 4 bases at V and 3 bases at J, with 3 bases between the two ends. The CDR3 has 12 amino acids.